This entry concerns a single TCR beta chain. Clinical history as reported by participants underpinned cohort assignment. The data were taken from a study of blood T cell repertoires in COVID-19. J gave up 2 bases and V 4 bases, and 13 bases lay outside the gene matches. Germline V lookup: CDR1 SGHRS, CDR2 YFSETQ. The CDR3 has 18 residues. Authors' analysis steps: Scientists estimated how many nucleated cells there were by amplifying reference gene primers. Some clones are missing from TCRdb's copy, which holds only in-frame ones; the method was immunoSEQ multiplex PCR. The V and J calls and clone size are taken from that table; D and trimming were inferred from the DNA. This sample has a few hundred thousand clones, with 80% to 90% found just once.

This sequence originates from a young woman who had recovered from COVID-19. The sequenced sample consisted of PBMCs or T cells enriched from blood (not recorded which). The chain employs TRBV5-1 and TRBJ1-2, with TRBD1 matching over 11 bases. CDR3 sequence: CASSESPGQGGRNYGYTF. CDR3 sequence (DNA): TGCGCCAGCAGCGAAAGTCCGGGACAGGGGGGGCGCAACTATGGCTACACCTTC.